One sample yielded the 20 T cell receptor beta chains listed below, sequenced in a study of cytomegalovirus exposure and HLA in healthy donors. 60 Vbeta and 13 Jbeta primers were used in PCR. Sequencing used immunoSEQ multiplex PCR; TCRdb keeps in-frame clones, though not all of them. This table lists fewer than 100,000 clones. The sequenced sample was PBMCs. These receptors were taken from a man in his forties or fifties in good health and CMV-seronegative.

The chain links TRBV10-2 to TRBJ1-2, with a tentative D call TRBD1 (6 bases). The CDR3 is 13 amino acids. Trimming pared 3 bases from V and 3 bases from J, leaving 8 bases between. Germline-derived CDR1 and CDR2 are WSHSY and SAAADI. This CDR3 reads CASSDRGDYGYTF. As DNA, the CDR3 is TGCGCCAGCAGTGACAGGGGAGACTATGGCTACACCTTC.

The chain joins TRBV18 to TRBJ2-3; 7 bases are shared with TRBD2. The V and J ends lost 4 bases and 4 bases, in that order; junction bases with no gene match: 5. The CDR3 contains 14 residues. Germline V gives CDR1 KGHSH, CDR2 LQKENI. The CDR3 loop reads CASSLGLVSDTQYF. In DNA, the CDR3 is TGTGCCAGCTCACTCGGACTAGTATCAGATACGCAGTATTTT. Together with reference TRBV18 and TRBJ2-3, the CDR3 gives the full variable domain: NAGVMQNPRHLVRRRGQEARLRCSPMKGHSHVYWYRQLPEEGLKFMVYLQKENIIDESGMPKERFSAEFPKEGPSILRIQQVVRGDSAAYFCASSLGLVSDTQYFGPGTRLTVL.

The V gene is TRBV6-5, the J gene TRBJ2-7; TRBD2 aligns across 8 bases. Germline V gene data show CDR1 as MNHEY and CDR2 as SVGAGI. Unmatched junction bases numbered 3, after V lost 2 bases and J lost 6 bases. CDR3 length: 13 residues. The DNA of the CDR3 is TGTGCCAGCAGTTACCGGGGGGGCTCCGAGCAGTACTTC. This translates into CASSYRGGSEQYF.

The CDR3 spells CASSMPLRLAGGQGDTQYF. For the CDR3, the DNA is TGTGCCAGTAGTATGCCCCTGCGTCTAGCGGGGGGGCAGGGAGATACGCAGTATTTT. The V call is TRBV19, the J call TRBJ2-3; 12 bases line up with TRBD2. This CDR3 spans 19 amino acids. Germline V gene data show CDR1 as LNHDA and CDR2 as SQIVND (reference sequence). Germline trimming cut 3 bases from V and 5 bases from J; bases unmatched to any gene: 15.

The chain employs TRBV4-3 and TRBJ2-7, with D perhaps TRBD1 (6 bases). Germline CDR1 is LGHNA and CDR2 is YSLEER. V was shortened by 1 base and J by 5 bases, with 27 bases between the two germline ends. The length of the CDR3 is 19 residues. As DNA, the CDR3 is TGCGCCAGCAGCCAAGTCTGGGCAGGGGTCCACCACCGGCTTAACGAGCAGTACTTC. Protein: CASSQVWAGVHHRLNEQYF.

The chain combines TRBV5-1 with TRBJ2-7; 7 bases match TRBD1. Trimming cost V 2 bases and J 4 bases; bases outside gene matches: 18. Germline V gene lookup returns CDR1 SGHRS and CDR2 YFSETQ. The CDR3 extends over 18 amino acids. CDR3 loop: CASSFGIMDRSEPYEQYF. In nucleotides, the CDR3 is TGCGCCAGCAGCTTCGGGATCATGGACAGGTCGGAGCCTTACGAGCAGTACTTC.

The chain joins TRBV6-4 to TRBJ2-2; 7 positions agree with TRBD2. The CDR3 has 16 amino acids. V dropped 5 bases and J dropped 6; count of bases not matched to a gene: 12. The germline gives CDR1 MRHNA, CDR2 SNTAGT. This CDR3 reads CASSRDSSAGAGELFF. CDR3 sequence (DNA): TGTGCCAGCAGTAGGGACTCCTCGGCGGGGGCCGGGGAGCTGTTTTTT.

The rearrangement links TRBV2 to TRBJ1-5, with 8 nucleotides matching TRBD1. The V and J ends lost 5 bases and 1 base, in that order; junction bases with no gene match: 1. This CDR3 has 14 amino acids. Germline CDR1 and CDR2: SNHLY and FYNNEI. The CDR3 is CASSRQGSNQPQHF. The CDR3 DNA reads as TGTGCCAGCAGTCGACAGGGGAGCAATCAGCCCCAGCATTTT.

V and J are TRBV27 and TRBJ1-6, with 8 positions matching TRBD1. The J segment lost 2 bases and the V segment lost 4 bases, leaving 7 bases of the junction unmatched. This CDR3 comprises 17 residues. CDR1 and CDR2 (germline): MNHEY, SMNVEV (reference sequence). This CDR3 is CASSSGQGPTYNSPLHF. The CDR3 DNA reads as TGTGCCAGCAGTTCTGGACAGGGCCCCACCTATAATTCACCCCTCCACTTT.

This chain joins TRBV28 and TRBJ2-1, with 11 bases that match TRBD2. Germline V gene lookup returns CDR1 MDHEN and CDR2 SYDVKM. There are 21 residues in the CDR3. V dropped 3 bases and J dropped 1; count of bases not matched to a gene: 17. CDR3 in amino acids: CASSFFRALAGGKGSYNEQFF. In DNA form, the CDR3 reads TGTGCCAGCAGTTTTTTTCGAGCGCTAGCGGGGGGAAAAGGTTCCTACAATGAGCAGTTCTTC.

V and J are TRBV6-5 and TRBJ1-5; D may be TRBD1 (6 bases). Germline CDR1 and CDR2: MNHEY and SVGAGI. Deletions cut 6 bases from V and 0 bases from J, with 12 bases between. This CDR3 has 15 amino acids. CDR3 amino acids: CASRAYRDSNQPQHF. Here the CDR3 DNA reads TGTGCCAGCAGGGCTTACAGGGATAGCAATCAGCCCCAGCATTTT.

The CDR3 reads CAWSRTGGNTIYF. In DNA form, the CDR3 reads TGTGCCTGGAGTAGGACAGGGGGAAACACCATATATTTT. The chain links TRBV30 to TRBJ1-3, with 8 bases matching TRBD1. The CDR3 spans 13 residues. V lost 2 bases to trimming and J lost 4 bases; unmatched junction nucleotides: 1. CDR1 is GTSNPN and CDR2 is SVGIG in the germline V gene (reference sequence).

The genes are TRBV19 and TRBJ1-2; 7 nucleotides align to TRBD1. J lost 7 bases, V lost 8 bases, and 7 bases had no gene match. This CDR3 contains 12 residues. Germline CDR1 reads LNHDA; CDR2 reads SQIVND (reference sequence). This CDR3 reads CASFDRVPGYTF. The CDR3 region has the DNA TGTGCCAGTTTCGACAGGGTCCCTGGCTACACCTTC.

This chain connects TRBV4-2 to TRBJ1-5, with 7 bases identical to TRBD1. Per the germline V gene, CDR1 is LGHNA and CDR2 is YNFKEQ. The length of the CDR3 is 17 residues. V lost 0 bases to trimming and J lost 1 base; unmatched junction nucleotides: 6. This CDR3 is CASSQERGRKSNQPQHF. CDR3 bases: TGTGCCAGCAGCCAAGAAAGGGGGCGCAAGAGCAATCAGCCCCAGCATTTT.

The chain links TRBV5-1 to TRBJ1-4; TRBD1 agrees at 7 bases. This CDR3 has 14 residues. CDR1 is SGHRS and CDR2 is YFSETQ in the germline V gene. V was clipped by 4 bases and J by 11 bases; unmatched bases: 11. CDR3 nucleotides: TGCGCCAGCAGCGTCACCTCCACAGGGGAGAAACTGTTTTTT. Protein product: CASSVTSTGEKLFF.

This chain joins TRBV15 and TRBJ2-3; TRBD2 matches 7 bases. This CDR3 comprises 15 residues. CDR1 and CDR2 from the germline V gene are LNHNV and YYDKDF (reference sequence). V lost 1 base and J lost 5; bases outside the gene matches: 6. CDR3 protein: CATSRGRGDLDTQYF. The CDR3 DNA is TGTGCCACCAGCAGAGGACGGGGGGACTTAGATACGCAGTATTTT.

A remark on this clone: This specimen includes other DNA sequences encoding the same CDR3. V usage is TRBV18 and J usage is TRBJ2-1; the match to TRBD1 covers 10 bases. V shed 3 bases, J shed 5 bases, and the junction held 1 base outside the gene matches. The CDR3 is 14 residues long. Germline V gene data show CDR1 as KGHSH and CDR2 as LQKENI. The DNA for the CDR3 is TGTGCCAGCTCACCCGGGACAGGGGACAATGAGCAGTTCTTC. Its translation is CASSPGTGDNEQFF.

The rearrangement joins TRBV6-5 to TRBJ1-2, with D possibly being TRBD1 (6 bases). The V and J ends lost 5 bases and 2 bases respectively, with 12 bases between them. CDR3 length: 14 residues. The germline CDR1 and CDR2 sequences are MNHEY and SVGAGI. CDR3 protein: CASSLRTANYGYTF. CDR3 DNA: TGTGCCAGCAGTCTGCGGACAGCCAACTATGGCTACACCTTC.

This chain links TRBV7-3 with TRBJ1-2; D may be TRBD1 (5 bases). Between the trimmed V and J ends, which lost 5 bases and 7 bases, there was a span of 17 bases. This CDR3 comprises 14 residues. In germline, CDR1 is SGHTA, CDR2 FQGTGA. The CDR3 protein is CASSPRGAPGGYTF. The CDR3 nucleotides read TGTGCCAGCAGCCCCCGCGGGGCCCCGGGTGGCTACACCTTC.

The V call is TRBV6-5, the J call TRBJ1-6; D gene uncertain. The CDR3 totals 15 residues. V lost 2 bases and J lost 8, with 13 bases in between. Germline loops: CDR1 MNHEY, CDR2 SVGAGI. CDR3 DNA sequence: TGTGCCAGCAGTTACCACTACCGGGAGGATTCACCCCTCCACTTT. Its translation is CASSYHYREDSPLHF.